The rows below give T cell receptor beta chains drawn from one sample of a study of cytomegalovirus exposure and HLA in healthy donors. The data were produced by immunoSEQ multiplex PCR, yet TCRdb's version contains in-frame clones alone and is incomplete. The data hold about 110,000 clones, with 65% to 80% observed a single time. The sequenced sample was PBMCs. The receptors originated from a male donor in good health and CMV-seronegative. Each CDR3 is given with its conserved first and last residue.

V gene	J gene	CDR3 protein
TRBV4-2	TRBJ2-3	CASSQVTSGSTDTQYF
TRBV28	TRBJ1-2	CASSPSRVVDGYTF
TRBV7-9	TRBJ1-4	CASKNGTATNEKLFF
TRBV12-5	TRBJ1-1	CASGLVLGVGDTEAFF
TRBV18	TRBJ1-1	CASSLDRGSTEAFF
TRBV9	TRBJ2-1	CASSERESPYNEQFF
TRBV10-3	TRBJ2-7	CAISESKLAASYEQYF
TRBV11-2	TRBJ2-1	CASRFTGNEQFF
TRBV29-1	TRBJ2-1	CSAEGEPNPSSYNEQFF
TRBV28	TRBJ2-2	CASSSPARGTGELFF
TRBV6-5	NA	CASRTGTLQTYEQYF
TRBV9	TRBJ2-2	CASSSPTGEDTGELFF
TRBV4-1	TRBJ2-5	CASSSYQGARETQYF
TRBV18	TRBJ2-7	CASSPRGGRQQYF
TRBV9	TRBJ2-1	CASTGGGLRDEQFF
TRBV5-1	TRBJ2-7	CASSLGRDYEQYF